This entry describes one T cell receptor (beta chain). The sample originates from a study of blood T cell repertoires in COVID-19. Authors' data handling: For nucleated cells, counts were estimated from reference gene primer amplification. Sequencing was performed with immunoSEQ multiplex PCR; in TCRdb, only in-frame clones are kept and a portion is missing. The V and J calls and clone size are taken from that table; D and trimming were inferred from the DNA. The sample lists 310,000 or so clones; around 90% were seen once. This CDR3 has 14 residues. The V and J ends lost 7 bases and 1 base respectively, with 12 bases between them. Germline CDR1 is SGDLS and CDR2 is YYNGEE.

Sequenced: peripheral blood. This sequence was found in a man in his 70s with acute or convalescent COVID-19. The chain employs TRBV9 and TRBJ2-1, with D perhaps TRBD2 (5 bases). Here the CDR3 reads CASGSGNSYNEQFF. CDR3 DNA: TGTGCCAGCGGTTCCGGGAATTCCTACAATGAGCAGTTCTTC.